The 4 T cell receptor beta chains below come from one sample, sequenced in a study of spatial heterogeneity in lung cancer. Sample time point: sample taken at primary tumor resection. Unsorted whole RNA from tumor, nontumor lung or frozen PBMC underwent sequencing. A single record per CDR3 protein comes from TCRdb applying MiXCR to the 5' RACE reads. The repertoire holds 50,000 to 65,000 distinct CDR3 sequences, with less than 10% as singletons. The sequenced sample was PBMCs, obtained at surgery. These receptors were collected from a female donor with early-stage non-small cell lung cancer.

This clonotype occurred a few times. The chain carries TRBV5-1 and TRBJ2-1; TRBD1 matches at 7 bases. CDR1 is SGHRS and CDR2 is YFSETQ in the germline V gene. This CDR3 is built from 13 residues. V lost 3 bases and J lost 4; bases outside the gene matches: 1. The CDR3 coding sequence is TGCGCCAGCAGCTGGGGACAGTACAATGAGCAGTTCTTC. Its translation is CASSWGQYNEQFF.

This clonotype came up many times. This chain joins TRBV20-1 and TRBJ1-1, with a tentative D call TRBD1 (6 bases). CDR1 is DFQATT and CDR2 is SNEGSKA in the germline V gene (reference sequence). The CDR3 has 15 amino acids. Trimming removed 2 bases from V and 6 bases from J, with 19 bases in between. This CDR3 is CSARPPQGVGAEAFF. In nucleotides, the CDR3 is TGCAGTGCTAGACCCCCACAGGGCGTGGGCGCTGAAGCTTTCTTT.

V usage is TRBV27 and J usage is TRBJ1-2; D ambiguous. Germline V lookup: CDR1 MNHEY, CDR2 SMNVEV (reference sequence). The CDR3 is made up of 14 amino acids. V lost 6 bases and J 7 bases, leaving 18 bases between the germline ends. The CDR3 coding sequence is TGTGCCAGCAGACCCTTAACATTAGATCTTGGCTACACCTTC. Its translation is CASRPLTLDLGYTF.

This clonotype was observed a few times. This chain uses TRBV7-3 with TRBJ2-5; D is tentatively TRBD1 or TRBD2 (6 bases each). The CDR3 is 14 residues long. V was trimmed by 5 bases and J by 2 bases, leaving 12 bases between them. Looked up from germline, CDR1 is SGHTA and CDR2 is FQGTGA. CDR3 residues: CASSQGGNQETQYF. The CDR3 nucleotides are TGTGCCAGCAGCCAAGGGGGGAATCAAGAGACCCAGTACTTC.